This TCR beta chain was identified in a study of cytomegalovirus exposure and HLA in healthy donors. Study results and limitations: For TCR beta chains, V- and J-gene trimming was later linked to a missense DCLRE1C variant. In presence/absence analyses, roughly uniform sequencing depth across donors was assumed. Cytomegalovirus association was listed for around 170 TCR beta chains.

The CDR3 consists of 14 residues. Trimming shortened V by 5 bases and J by 2 bases, and 11 bases separated the two germline ends. Germline CDR1 and CDR2: SEHNR and FQNEAQ (reference sequence). The PCR ran on 60 Vbeta and 13 Jbeta primers. Data came from immunoSEQ multiplex PCR; TCRdb stores just in-frame clones and leaves some out. The data contain roughly 100,000 clones, 76% of them seen just once; the ten biggest clones take up about 7.5%. Remarks on this clone: Its antigen is undetermined.

The TCR was taken from a man aged 40-50 years in good health and CMV-seropositive. Sequencing used PBMCs. The J gene is TRBJ2-3, the V gene TRBV7-9, with a possible D match to TRBD1 (6 bases). As DNA, the CDR3 is TGTGCCAGCAGCACCACAGGGATCACAGATACGCAGTATTTT. Protein product: CASSTTGITDTQYF.